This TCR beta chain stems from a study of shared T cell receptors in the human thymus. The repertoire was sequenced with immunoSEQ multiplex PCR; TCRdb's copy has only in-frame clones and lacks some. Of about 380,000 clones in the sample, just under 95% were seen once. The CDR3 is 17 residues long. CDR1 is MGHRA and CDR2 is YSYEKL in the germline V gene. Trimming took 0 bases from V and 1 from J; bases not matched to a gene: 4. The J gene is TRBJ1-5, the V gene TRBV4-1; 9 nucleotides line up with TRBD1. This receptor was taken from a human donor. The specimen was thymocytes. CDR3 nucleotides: TGCGCCAGCAGCCAAGAGATGACAGGGGGAAGCAATCAGCCCCAGCATTTT. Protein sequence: CASSQEMTGGSNQPQHF.